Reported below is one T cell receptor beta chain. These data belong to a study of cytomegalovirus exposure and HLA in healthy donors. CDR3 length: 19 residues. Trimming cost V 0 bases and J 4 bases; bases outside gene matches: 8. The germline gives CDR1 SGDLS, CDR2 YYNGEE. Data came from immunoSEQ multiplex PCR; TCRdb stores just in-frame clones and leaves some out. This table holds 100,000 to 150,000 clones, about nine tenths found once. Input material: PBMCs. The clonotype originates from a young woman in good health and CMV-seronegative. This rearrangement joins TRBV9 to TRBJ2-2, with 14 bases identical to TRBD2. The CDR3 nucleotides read TGTGCCAGCAGCGTAGACCGTGGGACTAGCGGGAGCATCACCGGGGAGCTGTTTTTT. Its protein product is CASSVDRGTSGSITGELFF.